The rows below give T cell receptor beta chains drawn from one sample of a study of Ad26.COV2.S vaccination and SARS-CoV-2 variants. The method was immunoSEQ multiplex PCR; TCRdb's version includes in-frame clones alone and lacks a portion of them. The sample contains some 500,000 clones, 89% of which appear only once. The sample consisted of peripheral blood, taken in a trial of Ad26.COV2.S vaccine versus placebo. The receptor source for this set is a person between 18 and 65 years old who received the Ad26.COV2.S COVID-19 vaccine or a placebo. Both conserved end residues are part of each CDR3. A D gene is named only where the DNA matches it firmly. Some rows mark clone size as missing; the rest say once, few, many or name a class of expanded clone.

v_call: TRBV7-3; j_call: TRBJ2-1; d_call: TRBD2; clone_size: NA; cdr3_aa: CASSLTSGKNEQFF; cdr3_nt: TGTGCCAGCAGCTTAACTAGCGGGAAGAATGAGCAGTTCTTC
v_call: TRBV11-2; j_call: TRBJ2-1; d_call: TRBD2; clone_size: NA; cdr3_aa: CASRLLAGDSNEQFF; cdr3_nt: TGTGCCAGCAGACTACTAGCGGGGGACTCCAATGAGCAGTTCTTC
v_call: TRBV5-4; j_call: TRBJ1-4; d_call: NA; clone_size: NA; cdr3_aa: CASAKGSGEKLFF; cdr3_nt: TGTGCCAGCGCCAAGGGGTCAGGAGAAAAACTGTTTTTT
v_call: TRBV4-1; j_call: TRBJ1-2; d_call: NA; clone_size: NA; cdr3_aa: CASSLKFRGGSYGYTF; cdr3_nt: TGCGCCAGCAGCCTAAAATTTAGGGGGGGGAGTTATGGCTACACCTTC
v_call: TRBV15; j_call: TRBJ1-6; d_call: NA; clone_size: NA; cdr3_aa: CATSRDDLGGSPLHF; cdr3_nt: TGTGCCACCAGCAGAGATGATCTCGGGGGTTCACCCCTCCACTTT
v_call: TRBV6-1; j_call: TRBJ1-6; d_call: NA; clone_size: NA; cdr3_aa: CASSEARGRINSPLHF; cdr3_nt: TGTGCCAGCAGTGAAGCCCGCGGACGGATTAATTCACCCCTCCACTTT
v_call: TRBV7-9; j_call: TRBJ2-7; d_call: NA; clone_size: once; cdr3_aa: CASSPRAGSTYYEQYF; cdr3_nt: TGTGCCAGCAGCCCGAGGGCGGGATCGACCTACTACGAGCAGTACTTC
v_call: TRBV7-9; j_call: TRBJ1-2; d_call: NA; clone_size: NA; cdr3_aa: CASSLEFDTYGYTF; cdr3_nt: TGTGCCAGCAGCTTAGAATTCGACACCTATGGCTACACCTTC
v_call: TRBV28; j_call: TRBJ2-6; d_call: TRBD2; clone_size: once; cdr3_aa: CASSFPPGRAGANVLTF; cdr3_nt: TGTGCCAGCAGTTTCCCCCCGGGGAGGGCGGGGGCCAACGTCCTGACTTTC
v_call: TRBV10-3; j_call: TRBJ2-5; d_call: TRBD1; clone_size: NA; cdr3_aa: CAISSSVTGGQETQYF; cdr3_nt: TGTGCCATCAGTTCCTCAGTGACAGGGGGTCAAGAGACCCAGTACTTC
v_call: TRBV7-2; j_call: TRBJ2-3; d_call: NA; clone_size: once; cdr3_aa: CASSFVADTQYF; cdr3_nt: TGTGCCAGCAGCTTTGTGGCTGATACGCAGTATTTT
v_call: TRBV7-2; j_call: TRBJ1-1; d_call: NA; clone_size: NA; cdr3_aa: CASSLGGGTEAFF; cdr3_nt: TGTGCCAGCAGCTTAGGGGGCGGGACTGAAGCTTTCTTT
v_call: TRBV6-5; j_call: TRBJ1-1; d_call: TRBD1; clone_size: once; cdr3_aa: CASEAGQGNTEAFF; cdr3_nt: TGTGCGAGCGAAGCGGGACAGGGGAACACTGAAGCTTTCTTT
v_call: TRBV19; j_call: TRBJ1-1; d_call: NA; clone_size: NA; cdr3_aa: CASQPPRNTEAFF; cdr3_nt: TGTGCCAGTCAACCTCCCCGGAACACTGAAGCTTTCTTT
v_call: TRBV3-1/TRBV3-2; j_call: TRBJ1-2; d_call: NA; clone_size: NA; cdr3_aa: CASSRETGNYGYTF; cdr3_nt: TGTGCCAGCAGCCGAGAAACAGGCAACTATGGCTACACCTTC
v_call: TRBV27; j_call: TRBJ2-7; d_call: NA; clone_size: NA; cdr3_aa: CASSLTPGPTRYYEQYF; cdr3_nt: TGTGCCAGCAGTTTGACCCCGGGGCCGACGAGGTACTACGAGCAGTACTTC
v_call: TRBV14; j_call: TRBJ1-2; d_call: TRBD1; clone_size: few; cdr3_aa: CASSFGQGRDGYTF; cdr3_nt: TGTGCCAGCAGCTTCGGACAGGGACGTGATGGCTACACCTTC
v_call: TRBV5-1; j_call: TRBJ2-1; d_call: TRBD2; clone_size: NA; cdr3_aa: CASSLGPSGGGNEQFF; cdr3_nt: TGCGCCAGCAGCTTGGGTCCCAGCGGGGGGGGAAATGAGCAGTTCTTC
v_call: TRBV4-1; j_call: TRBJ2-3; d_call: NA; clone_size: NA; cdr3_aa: CASSQGFWGRALDTQYF; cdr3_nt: TGCGCCAGCAGCCAAGGGTTCTGGGGCAGGGCGCTGGATACGCAGTATTTT
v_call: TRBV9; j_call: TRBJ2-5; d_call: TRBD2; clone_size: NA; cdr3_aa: CASSVVERGAQETQYF; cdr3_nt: TGTGCCAGCAGCGTAGTGGAGCGGGGGGCCCAAGAGACCCAGTACTTC
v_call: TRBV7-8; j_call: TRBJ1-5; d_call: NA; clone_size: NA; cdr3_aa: CASSLPLIGPTGQPQHF; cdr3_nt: TGTGCCAGCAGCTTACCCTTAATAGGGCCGACGGGGCAGCCCCAGCATTTT
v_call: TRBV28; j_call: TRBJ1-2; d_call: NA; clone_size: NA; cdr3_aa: CASSWAGFGYGYTF; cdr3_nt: TGTGCCAGCTCTTGGGCTGGCTTCGGCTATGGCTACACCTTC
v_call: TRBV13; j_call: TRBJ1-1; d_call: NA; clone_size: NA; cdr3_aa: CASSFRDTEAFF; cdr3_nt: TGTGCCAGCAGCTTCAGGGACACTGAAGCTTTCTTT
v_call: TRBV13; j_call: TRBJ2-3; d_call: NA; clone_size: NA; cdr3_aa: CASSRSDLRDPDTQYF; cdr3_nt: TGTGCCAGCAGCCGTAGTGACCTCCGGGACCCAGATACGCAGTATTTT
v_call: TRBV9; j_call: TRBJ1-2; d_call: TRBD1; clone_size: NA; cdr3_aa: CASSVGDSANYGYTF; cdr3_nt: TGTGCCAGCAGCGTAGGGGACAGCGCTAACTATGGCTACACCTTC
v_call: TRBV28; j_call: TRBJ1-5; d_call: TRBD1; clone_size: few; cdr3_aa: CASSLYYPGGTQHF; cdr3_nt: TGTGCCAGCAGTTTATACTACCCAGGGGGGACCCAGCATTTT
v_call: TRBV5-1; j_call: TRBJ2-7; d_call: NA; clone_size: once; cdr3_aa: CASSLGFRAGYEQYF; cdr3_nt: TGCGCCAGCAGCTTGGGGTTTAGGGCAGGGTACGAGCAGTACTTC
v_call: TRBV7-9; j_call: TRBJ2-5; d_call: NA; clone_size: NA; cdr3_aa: CASSLVGQETQYF; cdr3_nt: TGTGCCAGCAGCTTAGTGGGGCAAGAGACCCAGTACTTC
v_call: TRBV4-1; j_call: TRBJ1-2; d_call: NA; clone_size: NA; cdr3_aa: CASSQDAVGRNYGYTF; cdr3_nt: TGCGCCAGCAGCCAAGATGCGGTGGGGCGAAACTATGGCTACACCTTC